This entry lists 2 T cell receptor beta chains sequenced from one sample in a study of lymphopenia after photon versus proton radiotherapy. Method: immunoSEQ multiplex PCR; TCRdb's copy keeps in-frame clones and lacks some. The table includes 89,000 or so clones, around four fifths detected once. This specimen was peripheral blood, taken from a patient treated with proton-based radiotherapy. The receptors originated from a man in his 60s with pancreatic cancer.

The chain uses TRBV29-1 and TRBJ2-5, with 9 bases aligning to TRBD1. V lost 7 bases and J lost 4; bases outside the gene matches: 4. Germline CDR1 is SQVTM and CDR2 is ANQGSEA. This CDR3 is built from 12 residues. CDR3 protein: CSASTGGETQYF. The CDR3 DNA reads TGCAGCGCCTCGACAGGGGGAGAGACCCAGTACTTC.

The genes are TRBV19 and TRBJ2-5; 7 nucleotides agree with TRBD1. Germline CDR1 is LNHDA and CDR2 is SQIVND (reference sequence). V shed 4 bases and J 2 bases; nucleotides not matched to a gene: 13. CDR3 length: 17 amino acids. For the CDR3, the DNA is TGTGCCAGTAGTACGAGCCGGGACAGTTACTGGCAAGAGACCCAGTACTTC. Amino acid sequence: CASSTSRDSYWQETQYF. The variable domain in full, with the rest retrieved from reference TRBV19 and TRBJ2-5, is DGGITQSPKYLFRKEGQNVTLSCEQNLNHDAMYWYRQDPGQGLRLIYYSQIVNDFQKGDIAEGYSVSREKKESFPLTVTSAQKNPTAFYLCASSTSRDSYWQETQYFGPGTRLLVL.